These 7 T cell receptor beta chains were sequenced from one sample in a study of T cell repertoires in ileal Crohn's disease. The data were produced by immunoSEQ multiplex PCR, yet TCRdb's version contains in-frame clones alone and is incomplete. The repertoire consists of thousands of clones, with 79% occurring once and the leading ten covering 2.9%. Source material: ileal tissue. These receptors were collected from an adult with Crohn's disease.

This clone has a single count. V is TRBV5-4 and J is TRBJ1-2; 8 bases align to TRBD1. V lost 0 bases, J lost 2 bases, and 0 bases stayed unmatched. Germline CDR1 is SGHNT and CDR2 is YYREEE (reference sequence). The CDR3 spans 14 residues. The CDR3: CASSLGTGNYGYTF. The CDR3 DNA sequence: TGTGCCAGCAGCTTGGGGACAGGGAACTATGGCTACACCTTC.

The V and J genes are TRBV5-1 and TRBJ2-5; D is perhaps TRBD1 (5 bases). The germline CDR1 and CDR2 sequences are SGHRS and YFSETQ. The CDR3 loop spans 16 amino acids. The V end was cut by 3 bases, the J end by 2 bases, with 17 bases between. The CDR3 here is CASSSRGGPFQETQYF. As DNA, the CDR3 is TGCGCCAGCAGCTCTAGGGGCGGACCCTTTCAAGAGACCCAGTACTTC.

The CDR3 DNA follows: TGTGCCAGCAGTGAAACCCACCGGTCCGGCGGGGGAGTCACAGATACGCAGTATTTT. Translating it yields CASSETHRSGGGVTDTQYF. V is TRBV6-1 and J is TRBJ2-3, with 7 bases fitting TRBD2. From germline, CDR1 is MNHNS and CDR2 SASEGT. The CDR3 totals 19 residues. J lost 2 bases, V lost 2 bases, and 16 bases had no gene match.

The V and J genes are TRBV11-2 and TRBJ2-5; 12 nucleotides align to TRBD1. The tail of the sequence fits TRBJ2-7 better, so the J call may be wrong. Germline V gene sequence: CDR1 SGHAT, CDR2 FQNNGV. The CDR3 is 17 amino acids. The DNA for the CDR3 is TGTGCCAGCAGCCAGCCGGGACAGGGGGCCAGATCCTACGAGCAGTACTTC. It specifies CASSQPGQGARSYEQYF.

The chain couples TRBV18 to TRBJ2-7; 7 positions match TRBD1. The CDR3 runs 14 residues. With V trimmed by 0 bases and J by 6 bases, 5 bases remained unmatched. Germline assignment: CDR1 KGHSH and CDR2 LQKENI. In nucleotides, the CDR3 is TGTGCCAGCTCACCACCACAGGGGTTCGGCGAGCAGTACTTC. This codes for CASSPPQGFGEQYF. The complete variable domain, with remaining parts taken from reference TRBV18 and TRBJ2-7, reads NAGVMQNPRHLVRRRGQEARLRCSPMKGHSHVYWYRQLPEEGLKFMVYLQKENIIDESGMPKERFSAEFPKEGPSILRIQQVVRGDSAAYFCASSPPQGFGEQYFGPGTRLTVT.

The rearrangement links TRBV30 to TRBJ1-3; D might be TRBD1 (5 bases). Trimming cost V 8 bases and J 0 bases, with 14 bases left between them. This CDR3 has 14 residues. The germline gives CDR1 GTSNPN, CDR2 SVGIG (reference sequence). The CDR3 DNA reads TGTGCCCTACCCGGGGGAGCCTCTGGAAACACCATATATTTT. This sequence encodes CALPGGASGNTIYF.

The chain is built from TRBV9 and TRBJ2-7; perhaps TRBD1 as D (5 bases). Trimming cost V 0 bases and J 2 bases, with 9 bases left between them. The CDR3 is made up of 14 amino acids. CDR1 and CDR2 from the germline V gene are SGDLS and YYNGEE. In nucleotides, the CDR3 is TGTGCCAGCAGCGTAGACGACAGCCCCTACGAGCAGTACTTC. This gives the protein CASSVDDSPYEQYF.